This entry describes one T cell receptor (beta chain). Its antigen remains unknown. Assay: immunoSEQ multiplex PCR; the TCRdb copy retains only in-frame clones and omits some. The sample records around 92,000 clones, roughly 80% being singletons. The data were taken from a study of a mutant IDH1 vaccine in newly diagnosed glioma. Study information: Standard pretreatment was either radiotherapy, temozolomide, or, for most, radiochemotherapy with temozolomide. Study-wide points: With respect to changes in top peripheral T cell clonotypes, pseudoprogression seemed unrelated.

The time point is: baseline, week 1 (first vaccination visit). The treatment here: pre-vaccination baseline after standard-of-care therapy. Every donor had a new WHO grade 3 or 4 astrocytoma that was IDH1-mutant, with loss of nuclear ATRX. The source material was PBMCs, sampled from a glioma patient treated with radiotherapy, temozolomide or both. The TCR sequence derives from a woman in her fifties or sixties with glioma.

In nucleotides, the CDR3 is TGTGCCAGCTCACCCTCAGGTTCCTCTGGGGCCAACGTCCTGACTTTC. It encodes CASSPSGSSGANVLTF. The chain joins TRBV18 to TRBJ2-6; no reliable D call. CDR3 length: 16 amino acids. With 3 bases removed from V and 0 bases from J, the gap between germline ends came to 9 bases. The germline V gene encodes CDR1 KGHSH and CDR2 LQKENI.